The 5 T cell receptor beta chains reported below all come from one sample, sequenced in a study of T cells in Graves' hyperthyroidism and ophthalmopathy. RNA transcripts gave rise to amplified TCR beta CDR3 regions. The study used the HTBI primer set for a first-round RT-PCR of the TCR CDR3. Via MiXCR, TCRdb re-called the multiplex PCR reads, giving one row per CDR3 protein. The sample includes hundreds of thousands of distinct CDR3 sequences, about 20% of them seen just once. Specimen: blood. The receptors originated from a middle-aged man with Graves' ophthalmopathy.

This clonotype occurred a few times. This sequence joins TRBV19 and TRBJ2-3; 7 nucleotides agree with TRBD2. The CDR3 is 16 residues long. Germline-derived CDR1 and CDR2 are LNHDA and SQIVND (reference sequence). V lost 7 bases and J lost 7; bases outside the gene matches: 17. CDR3 region: CASTPSYGRRVNTQYF. Written as DNA, the CDR3 is TGTGCCAGTACCCCTAGCTACGGGAGGAGAGTGAATACGCAGTATTTT.

The V and J genes are TRBV28 and TRBJ2-1, with D hard to call. V gave up 9 bases and J gave up 10 bases, with 16 bases separating them. CDR3 length: 12 residues. CDR1 and CDR2 (germline): MDHEN, SYDVKM. The CDR3 reads CARSGPQGEQFF. The CDR3 region has the DNA TGTGCCAGATCCGGGCCGCAAGGGGAGCAGTTCTTC.

This chain links TRBV4-3 with TRBJ2-6; D gene uncertain. The CDR3 length is 15 residues. Trimming took 2 bases from V and 2 from J, leaving 7 bases between them. The V gene's germline CDR1 is LGHNA and CDR2 YSLEER. The CDR3 sequence is CASSQLGTGANVLTF. CDR3 nucleotide sequence: TGCGCCAGCAGCCAACTGGGAACTGGGGCCAACGTCCTGACTTTC.

This clonotype was seen at least ten times. DNA for the CDR3: TGTGCCAGCAGCCTGGGGGCCGGTTTCGACAATGAGCAGTTCTTC. This encodes CASSLGAGFDNEQFF. The gene calls are TRBV7-2 and TRBJ2-1, with D maybe TRBD1 (6 bases). Germline CDR1 SGHTA, CDR2 FQGNSA. The length of the CDR3 is 15 residues. V gave up 5 bases and J gave up 5 bases, with 16 bases separating them.

In its sample, this clonotype was seen many times. The gene calls are TRBV6-1 and TRBJ2-7; 10 nucleotides line up with TRBD1. V was clipped by 7 bases and J by 3 bases; unmatched bases: 9. The CDR3 is made up of 15 amino acids. Per germline, CDR1 MNHNS and CDR2 SASEGT. CDR3: CASTPGQGVGYEQYF. For the CDR3, the DNA is TGTGCCAGCACCCCAGGACAGGGGGTTGGCTACGAGCAGTACTTC.